This T cell receptor (beta chain) stems from a study of shared clonotypes between healthy human individuals. Study-level findings and limits: Unshared clonotypes carried lower generation probabilities than those common to all four donors.

CD8 cells classed as naive were CD45RO-negative and positively selected for CCR7, excluding terminally differentiated effector memory CD45RA+ cells. CDR1 and CDR2 (germline): SGDLS, YYNGEE. The J segment lost 7 bases and the V segment lost 0 bases, leaving 5 bases of the junction unmatched. This CDR3 has 15 residues. Profiled with immunoSEQ multiplex PCR; TCRdb holds only in-frame clones, not every one. Counted here are about 1,900,000 clones, just under 95% occurring once; the ten biggest clones make up around 1%. On this clone: What it binds is not known. Other DNA sequences from this sample encode an identical CDR3 as well.

Sequencing input: naive CD8+ T cells sorted from blood. The receptor's source is a man between 18 and 29 years old in good health. The gene calls are TRBV9 and TRBJ2-1; 9 bases align to TRBD2. The CDR3 DNA is TGTGCCAGCAGCGTAGGTGGCGGGAGGGCGAATGAGCAGTTCTTC. It specifies CASSVGGGRANEQFF.